A single sample gave rise to the 32 T cell receptor beta chains below, sequenced in a study of T-cell memory formation after mild COVID-19. Each CDR3 protein is one row after TCRdb ran MiXCR on the 5' RACE reads. The sample holds approximately 580,000 distinct CDR3 sequences, around 21% seen once. Specimen: PBMCs or a T cell subset sorted from them (not recorded which). The receptors stem from an adult woman who had mild COVID-19 (a few samples of this study predate the infection). Cell type and time point are not known.

V gene TRBV7-9 combines with J gene TRBJ2-7; 7 bases align to TRBD1. The CDR3 covers 15 residues. Germline trimming cut 3 bases from V and 3 bases from J; bases unmatched to any gene: 8. Germline V gene sequence: CDR1 SEHNR, CDR2 FQNEAQ (reference sequence). The CDR3 loop is CASSFRQGSNYEQYF. The CDR3, as DNA: TGTGCCAGCAGCTTTAGACAGGGAAGTAACTACGAGCAGTACTTC.

The rearrangement uses TRBV20-1 and TRBJ2-2; D might be TRBD2 (6 bases). With 5 bases removed from V and 1 base from J, the gap between germline ends came to 8 bases. Germline CDR1 DFQATT, CDR2 SNEGSKA (reference sequence). This CDR3 contains 13 residues. CDR3 coding DNA: TGCAGTGCTGGAGGGGTGAACACCGGGGAGCTGTTTTTT. This translates into CSAGGVNTGELFF.

This clonotype was observed a few times. The gene calls are TRBV7-6 and TRBJ2-1, with 8 bases matching TRBD1. The junction had 5 bases not matched to a gene; V was cut back by 3 bases and J by 7 bases. CDR3 length equals 14 residues. Germline V lookup: CDR1 SGHVS, CDR2 FNYEAQ. The CDR3 reads CASSLAGGENEQFF. The CDR3 DNA reads as TGTGCCAGCAGCTTGGCAGGGGGCGAGAATGAGCAGTTCTTC.

This clonotype was recorded a few times. The CDR3 spells CASSEKGGRRRDTQYF. CDR3 bases: TGTGCCAGCAGTGAAAAGGGCGGGAGAAGGAGAGATACGCAGTATTTT. The V and J genes are TRBV2 and TRBJ2-3; 7 bases are a match to TRBD2. The V and J ends lost 2 bases and 5 bases, in that order; junction bases with no gene match: 10. Germline lookup yields CDR1 SNHLY and CDR2 FYNNEI. This CDR3 is built from 16 residues.

V and J are TRBV7-8 and TRBJ2-1, with TRBD2 matching over 9 bases. The CDR3 sequence is 19 residues long. Germline trimming cut 1 base from V and 0 bases from J; bases unmatched to any gene: 10. In germline, CDR1 is SGHVS, CDR2 FQNEAQ. The CDR3 sequence: CASSLVISGSPSSYNEQFF. The CDR3 region has the DNA TGTGCCAGCAGCTTAGTGATTAGCGGGAGTCCCAGCTCCTACAATGAGCAGTTCTTC. Looking up the rest from reference TRBV7-8 and TRBJ2-1 gives the full variable domain: GAGVSQSPRYKVAKRGQDVALRCDPISGHVSLFWYQQALGQGPEFLTYFQNEAQLDKSGLPSDRFFAERPEGSVSTLKIQRTQQEDSAVYLCASSLVISGSPSSYNEQFFGPGTRLTVL.

The chain combines TRBV11-2 with TRBJ2-3; D is perhaps TRBD1 (5 bases). CDR3 length: 16 residues. V was cut by 5 bases and J by 2 bases, with 17 bases left in between. Germline V gene data show CDR1 as SGHAT and CDR2 as FQNNGV. CDR3 amino acids: CASSPRWTLTTDTQYF. The DNA of the CDR3 is TGTGCCAGCAGCCCCCGATGGACACTCACCACAGATACGCAGTATTTT.

This CDR3 reads CASSPHSDTGELFF. As DNA, the CDR3 is TGTGCCAGCTCACCACACAGTGACACCGGGGAGCTGTTTTTT. The chain is built from TRBV18 and TRBJ2-2; D is unresolved. Germline V gene sequence: CDR1 KGHSH, CDR2 LQKENI. CDR3 length equals 14 residues. Trimming pared 1 base from V and 3 bases from J, leaving 6 bases between. Combining the CDR3 with reference TRBV18 and TRBJ2-2 gives the whole variable domain NAGVMQNPRHLVRRRGQEARLRCSPMKGHSHVYWYRQLPEEGLKFMVYLQKENIIDESGMPKERFSAEFPKEGPSILRIQQVVRGDSAAYFCASSPHSDTGELFFGEGSRLTVL.

This clonotype is classed as medium-sized. V gene TRBV5-6 combines with J gene TRBJ2-2; either TRBD1 or TRBD2 may fit D (5 bases each). From germline, CDR1 is SGHDT and CDR2 YYEEEE. V gave up 0 bases and J gave up 2 bases, with 11 bases separating them. The CDR3 is 16 amino acids. The CDR3 nucleotides are TGTGCCAGCAGCTTGGATAAGGGGACCAACACCGGGGAGCTGTTTTTT. Translation gives CASSLDKGTNTGELFF.

This clonotype was seen more than once but under ten times. The rearrangement uses TRBV29-1 and TRBJ1-5; weak D call: TRBD1 (5 bases). This CDR3 has 13 amino acids. The V end lost 4 bases, the J end lost 3 bases, and 10 bases lay between the germline ends. Germline CDR1 reads SQVTM; CDR2 reads ANQGSEA. CDR3 DNA sequence: TGCAGCGTTGGGGACGGAAACAATCAGCCCCAGCATTTT. This sequence encodes CSVGDGNNQPQHF.

This chain uses TRBV7-6 with TRBJ2-6, with D unclear. V lost 2 bases, J lost 4 bases, and 24 bases lay in between. Looked up from germline, CDR1 is SGHVS and CDR2 is FNYEAQ. CDR3 size: 20 residues. The CDR3 reads CASSLSPWAEREAGANVLTF. Here the CDR3 DNA reads TGTGCCAGCAGCTTAAGCCCCTGGGCCGAGAGAGAAGCCGGGGCCAACGTCCTGACTTTC. The full variable domain, in which reference TRBV7-6 and TRBJ2-6 provide the parts outside the CDR3, is GAGVSQSPRYKVTKRGQDVALRCDPISGHVSLYWYRQALGQGPEFLTYFNYEAQQDKSGLPNDRFSAERPEGSISTLTIQRTEQRDSAMYRCASSLSPWAEREAGANVLTFGAGSRLTVL.

This clonotype was detected a few times. This rearrangement joins TRBV7-3 to TRBJ2-2; TRBD1 agrees at 9 bases. The CDR3 contains 14 residues. CDR1 and CDR2 (germline): SGHTA, FQGTGA. Trimming took 6 bases from V and 7 from J; bases not matched to a gene: 6. The CDR3 loop is CASRGQGMDGELFF. The CDR3 nucleotides read TGTGCCAGCAGAGGACAGGGGATGGACGGGGAGCTGTTTTTT.

CDR3 residues: CASRYHPTGSNTIYF. The CDR3 coding sequence is TGTGCCAGCAGATACCACCCGACAGGGAGTAACACCATATATTTT. V and J are TRBV12-3 or TRBV12-4 and TRBJ1-3, with 7 bases fitting TRBD1. The CDR3 runs 15 residues. The J segment lost 7 bases and the V segment lost 6 bases, leaving 12 bases of the junction unmatched.

This chain connects TRBV20-1 to TRBJ2-7; TRBD1 agrees at 8 bases. After removal of 0 bases from V and 6 bases from J, the junction contained 7 bases not matched to a gene. The CDR3 covers 14 residues. The germline V gene has CDR1 DFQATT and CDR2 SNEGSKA (reference sequence). CDR3 nucleotides: TGCAGTGCTAGAGATATGACAGGGGCGGCCGAGCAGTACTTC. It translates to CSARDMTGAAEQYF.

This clonotype was picked up a small number of times. The chain uses TRBV24-1 and TRBJ2-1; 7 bases are shared with TRBD2. V was pared by 3 bases and J by 8 bases, with 15 bases of the junction left unmatched. Germline CDR1 KGHDR, CDR2 SFDVKD. This CDR3 spans 17 amino acids. CDR3 in amino acids: CATSDPTEAGEQDEQFF. Here the CDR3 DNA reads TGTGCCACCAGTGATCCCACGGAGGCGGGGGAGCAGGATGAGCAGTTCTTC.

This chain uses TRBV3-1 with TRBJ2-3, with 8 nucleotides matching TRBD2. V shed 4 bases, J shed 5 bases, and the junction held 8 bases outside the gene matches. The CDR3 sequence is 15 residues long. Germline V gene data show CDR1 as LGHDT and CDR2 as YNNKEL (reference sequence). The CDR3: CASSPRGGPGDTQYF. As DNA, the CDR3 is TGTGCCAGCAGCCCCCGGGGGGGGCCCGGAGATACGCAGTATTTT.

The chain carries TRBV3-1 and TRBJ2-1; TRBD1 aligns across 9 bases. Germline lookup yields CDR1 LGHDT and CDR2 YNNKEL (reference sequence). V shed 6 bases and J 4 bases; nucleotides not matched to a gene: 10. The length of the CDR3 is 16 residues. This CDR3 reads CASSLQGARGYNEQFF. DNA of the CDR3: TGTGCCAGCAGTCTACAGGGGGCGAGGGGATACAATGAGCAGTTCTTC.

This clonotype was detected only a few times. The chain joins TRBV12-3 or TRBV12-4 to TRBJ2-5; tentative D call: TRBD2 (5 bases). The CDR3 has 15 amino acids. V was clipped by 6 bases and J by 0 bases, with 14 bases between them. For the CDR3, the DNA is TGTGCCAGCAGCTCCGGGGTTCTGCACCAAGAGACCCAGTACTTC. As protein: CASSSGVLHQETQYF.

In this sample, this clonotype turned up many times. This chain uses TRBV7-2 with TRBJ1-5, with a possible D match to TRBD1 (6 bases). CDR3 size: 17 residues. CDR1 and CDR2 from the germline V gene are SGHTA and FQGNSA. V lost 2 bases and J lost 2, with 16 bases in between. The CDR3 sequence is CASSLMGSGVGNQPQHF. CDR3 coding DNA: TGTGCCAGCAGCTTAATGGGATCAGGGGTCGGCAATCAGCCCCAGCATTTT.

The chain recombines TRBV10-3 with TRBJ2-5; D gene ambiguous. The CDR3 totals 14 residues. Per germline, CDR1 ENHRY and CDR2 SYGVKD. V lost 0 bases and J 9 bases, leaving 14 bases between the germline ends. CDR3 in amino acids: CAISESETIWAQYF. The CDR3 nucleotides are TGTGCCATCAGTGAGTCGGAAACGATCTGGGCCCAGTACTTC.

This clonotype was detected a few times. This chain joins TRBV7-3 and TRBJ2-2; the D gene is possibly TRBD2 (5 bases). Germline V gives CDR1 SGHTA, CDR2 FQGTGA. V dropped 1 base and J dropped 6 bases, with 15 bases sitting between them. CDR3 length: 16 residues. The CDR3 DNA reads as TGTGCCAGCAGCTTAATGAGGGCAGTCGGAGCCGGGGAGCTGTTTTTT. It codes for CASSLMRAVGAGELFF.

V is TRBV12-3 or TRBV12-4 and J is TRBJ2-2; TRBD2 matches at 16 bases. V was pared by 2 bases and J by 7 bases, with 13 bases of the junction left unmatched. This CDR3 is built from 20 residues. The DNA of the CDR3 is TGTGCCAGCAGTTTAAGCGCGGGACTAGCGGGAGGGCGGAAAAACGGGGAGCTGTTTTTT. It is translated as CASSLSAGLAGGRKNGELFF.

This clonotype has a handful of counts. The gene calls are TRBV25-1 and TRBJ2-5, with TRBD2 identical over 11 bases. J lost 2 bases, V lost 4 bases, and 3 bases had no gene match. Germline-derived CDR1 and CDR2 are MGHDK and SYGVNS. The CDR3 sequence is 15 residues long. The CDR3 reads CASSVSSGRQETQYF. The CDR3 nucleotides read TGTGCCAGCAGTGTCTCTAGCGGGAGGCAAGAGACCCAGTACTTC.

The chain is built from TRBV2 and TRBJ2-1, with TRBD2 as a possible D gene (6 bases). The germline gives CDR1 SNHLY, CDR2 FYNNEI. V lost 5 bases to trimming and J lost 5 bases, with 16 bases between them. The CDR3 spans 15 residues. In DNA form, the CDR3 reads TGTGCCAGCAGTCTTAGCGGAGCCTTGAACAATGAGCAGTTCTTC. Translation gives CASSLSGALNNEQFF.

The chain employs TRBV11-2 and TRBJ2-1; 10 bases align to TRBD2. Trimming took 5 bases from V and 6 from J; bases not matched to a gene: 13. Germline CDR1 and CDR2: SGHAT and FQNNGV. This CDR3 is 17 amino acids long. This CDR3 is CASSLSQGSGGANEQFF. CDR3 bases: TGTGCCAGCAGCCTGAGCCAGGGAAGCGGGGGGGCCAATGAGCAGTTCTTC.

This clonotype has more than one count but fewer than ten. This chain joins TRBV19 and TRBJ1-5; a weak D match, TRBD1 (6 bases). The CDR3 contains 14 residues. Germline V CDR1 and CDR2: LNHDA, SQIVND (reference sequence). V lost 7 bases and J lost 5, with 15 bases in between. The chain's CDR3 is CASTMDSSYQPQHF. The CDR3 coding sequence is TGTGCCAGTACTATGGACAGTTCGTATCAGCCCCAGCATTTT.

The chain has TRBV13 and TRBJ1-6; the D is unclear. V lost 2 bases and J lost 3, with 11 bases in between. The CDR3 is made up of 16 amino acids. Per the germline V gene, CDR1 is PRHDT and CDR2 is FYEKMQ (reference sequence). CDR3 nucleotides: TGTGCCAGCAGCTTAAGGAGAGGCAGCTATAATTCACCCCTCCACTTT. This codes for CASSLRRGSYNSPLHF.

This chain links TRBV4-2 with TRBJ2-1; 10 nucleotides align to TRBD2. The CDR3 spans 18 residues. Germline lookup yields CDR1 LGHNA and CDR2 YNFKEQ. The trim removed 0 bases at V and 2 bases at J, leaving 7 bases unmatched. The CDR3 coding sequence is TGTGCCAGCAGCCAAGATCCAATTAGCGGGAGGCCCTACAATGAGCAGTTCTTC. This codes for CASSQDPISGRPYNEQFF.

CDR3 loop: CASSQVSSGRGSGELFF. As DNA, the CDR3 is TGCGCCAGCAGCCAAGTATCTAGCGGGAGAGGGAGCGGGGAGCTGTTTTTT. The rearrangement joins TRBV4-3 to TRBJ2-2; 10 bases are a match to TRBD2. The CDR3 runs 17 residues. Trimming cost V 1 base and J 7 bases; bases outside gene matches: 9. The germline V gene encodes CDR1 LGHNA and CDR2 YSLEER.

V is TRBV6-2 or TRBV6-3 and J is TRBJ2-1; D ambiguous. V was shortened by 4 bases and J by 11 bases, with 9 bases between the two germline ends. The CDR3 covers 11 residues. Germline lookup yields CDR1 MNHEY and CDR2 SVGEGT. The CDR3 coding sequence is TGTGCCAGCAGTTGGGGTCCGAAGCAGTTCTTC. Its translation is CASSWGPKQFF.

The genes are TRBV12-3 or TRBV12-4 and TRBJ2-7, with D uncertain. CDR3 length equals 12 residues. Deletions cut 7 bases from V and 4 bases from J, with 11 bases between. For the CDR3, the DNA is TGTGCCAGCACCATAGACGGATACGAGCAGTACTTC. This translates into CASTIDGYEQYF.

V and J are TRBV19 and TRBJ1-1; D possibly corresponds to TRBD1 (6 bases). Trimming stripped 3 bases from V and 1 base from J, with 12 bases between. Looked up from germline, CDR1 is LNHDA and CDR2 is SQIVND (reference sequence). The CDR3 covers 15 residues. The CDR3 spells CASSIQGTANTEAFF. CDR3 coding DNA: TGTGCCAGTAGTATTCAGGGGACGGCGAACACTGAAGCTTTCTTT.

In regard to this clonotype: The germline gene is not matched at one end of the junction; a read error may be the cause. The rearrangement joins TRBV7-7 to TRBJ2-3; 7 bases line up with TRBD1. The CDR3 runs 15 residues. CDR1 is SSHAT and CDR2 is FNYEAQ in the germline V gene (reference sequence). The CDR3 region is CASSFRDSPTDTQYF. For the CDR3, the DNA is TGTGCTAGCAGCTTCCGGGACAGTCCCACAGATACGCAGTATTTT. The complete variable domain, with remaining parts taken from reference TRBV7-7 and TRBJ2-3, reads GAGVSQSPRYKVTKRGQDVTLRCDPISSHATLYWYQQALGQGPEFLTYFNYEAQPDKSGLPSDRFSAERPEGSISTLTIQRTEQRDSAMYRCASSFRDSPTDTQYFGPGTRLTVL.